Listed below are T cell receptor beta chains from one sample, sequenced in a study of blood T cell repertoires in COVID-19. Using immunoSEQ multiplex PCR, the repertoire was profiled, and TCRdb retains in-frame clones only, with some absent. The sample yields 160,000 or so clones, roughly 80% seen once. Sequenced material: peripheral blood. These TCRs come from a woman aged 80 or older with acute or convalescent COVID-19. The CDR3 runs from the conserved cysteine through the conserved F or W. Fields, in order: clone size, V gene, J gene, D gene, CDR3 DNA, CDR3 protein. D genes are given only for firm matches. A row's size may be missing; if present it is once, few, many or a size class.

size: -; V: TRBV29-1; J: TRBJ2-3; D: TRBD2; DNA: TGCAGCGTTGAGGGTCTAGCGGTCACAGATACGCAGTATTTT; CDR3: CSVEGLAVTDTQYF
size: few; V: TRBV19; J: TRBJ1-2; D: -; DNA: TGTGCCAGTAGTTCAAGACGAATAGGGAGAGGCTATGGCTACACCTTC; CDR3: CASSSRRIGRGYGYTF
size: -; V: TRBV7-9; J: TRBJ2-3; D: TRBD2; DNA: TGTGCCAGCGGCCTTGGGGGGAGGGGCACAGATACGCAGTATTTT; CDR3: CASGLGGRGTDTQYF
size: -; V: TRBV18; J: TRBJ2-3; D: TRBD2; DNA: TGTGCCAGCTCACCCGCCCGACTAGCAGAGCTCACAGATACGCAGTATTTT; CDR3: CASSPARLAELTDTQYF
size: -; V: TRBV7-9; J: TRBJ1-4; D: -; DNA: TGTGCCAGCAGCTTTTCAACTACCGGGATGCCGTACGAAAAACTGTTTTTT; CDR3: CASSFSTTGMPYEKLFF
size: once; V: TRBV18; J: TRBJ2-3; D: -; DNA: TGTGCCAGCTCACCACTCGGACAGACCACAGATACGCAGTATTTT; CDR3: CASSPLGQTTDTQYF
size: -; V: TRBV2; J: TRBJ1-2; D: -; DNA: TGTGCCAGCAGGAGGCAGGGTGACTATGGCTACACCTTC; CDR3: CASRRQGDYGYTF
size: once; V: TRBV28; J: TRBJ2-3; D: -; DNA: TGTGCCAGCAGTCAGGGGGGAGGTGGCACAGATACGCAGTATTTT; CDR3: CASSQGGGGTDTQYF
size: -; V: TRBV5-1; J: TRBJ2-1; D: TRBD2; DNA: TGCGCCAGCAGCTTGGGACTAGCGGGGGTTAGATTCTACAATGAGCAGTTCTTC; CDR3: CASSLGLAGVRFYNEQFF
size: -; V: TRBV27; J: TRBJ1-1; D: -; DNA: TGTGCCAGCAGTTTCAACACCCCTAACACTGAAGCTTTCTTT; CDR3: CASSFNTPNTEAFF
size: -; V: TRBV10-1; J: TRBJ1-4; D: TRBD1; DNA: TGCGCCAGCAGTACAGGGGCCACTAATGAAAAACTGTTTTTT; CDR3: CASSTGATNEKLFF
size: -; V: TRBV6-1; J: TRBJ1-5; D: TRBD1; DNA: TGTGCCAGCAGTGATGAGGGGGCGCATAGGGCGGATGGTCAGCCCCAGCATTTT; CDR3: CASSDEGAHRADGQPQHF
size: few; V: TRBV4-1; J: TRBJ2-3; D: -; DNA: TGCGCCAGCAGCCTGCAGGGCACAGATACGCAGTATTTT; CDR3: CASSLQGTDTQYF
size: once; V: TRBV2; J: TRBJ2-2; D: -; DNA: TGTGCCAGCAGTGGTCGACTTTCAAACACCGGGGAGCTGTTTTTT; CDR3: CASSGRLSNTGELFF
size: once; V: TRBV3-1/TRBV3-2; J: TRBJ1-1; D: TRBD1; DNA: TGTGCCAGCAGCCAGGGGACAGCCTCAATCCCCCAAAAAGCTTTCTTT; CDR3: CASSQGTASIPQKAFF
size: -; V: TRBV19; J: TRBJ2-7; D: TRBD1; DNA: TGTGCCAGTAGGCCCGGGACAGCCTACGAGCAGTACTTC; CDR3: CASRPGTAYEQYF
size: -; V: TRBV3-1/TRBV3-2; J: TRBJ2-7; D: TRBD2; DNA: TGTGCCAGCAGCCCCAGCGGGGCCTACGAGCAGTACTTC; CDR3: CASSPSGAYEQYF
size: -; V: TRBV7-9; J: TRBJ1-1; D: -; DNA: TGTGCCAGCAGCTTAGCGGTCAGGATGAACACTGAAGCTTTCTTT; CDR3: CASSLAVRMNTEAFF
size: -; V: TRBV6-5; J: TRBJ1-4; D: -; DNA: TGTGCCAGCACTGCGGGGGTACGTGGAGAAGAAAAACTGTTTTTT; CDR3: CASTAGVRGEEKLFF